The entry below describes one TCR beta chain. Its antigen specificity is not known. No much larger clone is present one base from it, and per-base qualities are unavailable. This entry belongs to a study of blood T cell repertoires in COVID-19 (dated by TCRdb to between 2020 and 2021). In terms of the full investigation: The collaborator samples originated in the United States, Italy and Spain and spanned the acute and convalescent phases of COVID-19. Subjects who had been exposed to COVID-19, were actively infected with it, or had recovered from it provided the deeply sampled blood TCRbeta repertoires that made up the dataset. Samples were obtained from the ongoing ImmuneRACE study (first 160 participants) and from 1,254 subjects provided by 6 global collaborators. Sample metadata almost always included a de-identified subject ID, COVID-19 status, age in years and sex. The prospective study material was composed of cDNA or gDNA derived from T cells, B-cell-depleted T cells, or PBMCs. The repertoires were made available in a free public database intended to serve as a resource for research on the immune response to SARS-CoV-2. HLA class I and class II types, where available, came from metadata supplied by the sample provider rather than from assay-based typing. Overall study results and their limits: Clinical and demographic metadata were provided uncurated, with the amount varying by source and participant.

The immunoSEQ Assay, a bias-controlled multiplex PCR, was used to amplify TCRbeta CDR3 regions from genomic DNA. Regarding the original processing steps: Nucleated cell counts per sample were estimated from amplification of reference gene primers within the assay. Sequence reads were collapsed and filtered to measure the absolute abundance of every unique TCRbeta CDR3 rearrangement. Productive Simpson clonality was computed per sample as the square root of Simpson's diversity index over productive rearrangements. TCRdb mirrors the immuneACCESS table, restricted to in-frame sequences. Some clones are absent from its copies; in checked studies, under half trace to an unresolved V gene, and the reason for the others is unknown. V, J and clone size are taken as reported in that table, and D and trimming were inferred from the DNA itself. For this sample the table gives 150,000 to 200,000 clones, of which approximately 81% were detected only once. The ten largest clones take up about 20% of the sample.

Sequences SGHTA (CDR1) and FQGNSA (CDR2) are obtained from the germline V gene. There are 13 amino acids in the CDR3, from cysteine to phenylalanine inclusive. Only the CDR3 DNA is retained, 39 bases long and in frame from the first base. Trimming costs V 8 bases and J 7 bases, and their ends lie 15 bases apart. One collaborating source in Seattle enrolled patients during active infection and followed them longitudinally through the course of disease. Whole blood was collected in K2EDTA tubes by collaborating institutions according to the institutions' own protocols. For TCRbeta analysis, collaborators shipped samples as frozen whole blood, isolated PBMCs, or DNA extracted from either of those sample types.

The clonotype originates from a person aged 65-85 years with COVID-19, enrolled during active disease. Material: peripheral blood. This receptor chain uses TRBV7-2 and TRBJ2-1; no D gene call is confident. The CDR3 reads CASSLAERNEQFF. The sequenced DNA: TGTGCCAGCTCTTTGGCGGAACGTAATGAGCAGTTCTTC. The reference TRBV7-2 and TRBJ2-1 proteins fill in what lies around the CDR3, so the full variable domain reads GAGVSQSPSNKVTEKGKDVELRCDPISGHTALYWYRQSLGQGLEFLIYFQGNSAPDKSGLPSDRFSAERTGGSVSTLTIQRTQQEDSAVYLCASSLAERNEQFFGPGTRLTVL.